The 13 T cell receptor beta chains below all came from one sample that was sequenced in a study of blood T cell repertoires in COVID-19. Sequencing used immunoSEQ multiplex PCR; TCRdb keeps in-frame clones, though not all of them. The data show tens of thousands of clones, about 73% seen once. What was sequenced was peripheral blood. The receptors were gathered from a woman aged 80 or over with acute or convalescent COVID-19.

The V call is TRBV30, the J call TRBJ1-5, with a possible D match to TRBD1 (6 bases). There are 15 residues in the CDR3. Germline CDR1 GTSNPN, CDR2 SVGIG (reference sequence). The CDR3 DNA reads as TGTGCTTGGGGGAAGGGGGAAGGAACTAATCAGCCCCAGCATTTT. Protein sequence: CAWGKGEGTNQPQHF.

The rearrangement joins TRBV6-2 or TRBV6-3 to TRBJ2-7; 7 nucleotides line up with TRBD2. This CDR3 has 14 residues. Germline lookup yields CDR1 MNHEY and CDR2 SVGEGT. J gave up 0 bases and V 6 bases, and 5 bases lay outside the gene matches. CDR3 nucleotide sequence: TGTGCCAGCAGCCCCGGCGGGAGCTCCTACGAGCAGTACTTC. It encodes CASSPGGSSYEQYF.

The gene calls are TRBV6-4 and TRBJ2-7; 7 positions agree with TRBD2. V was pared by 3 bases and J by 6 bases, with 14 bases of the junction left unmatched. The CDR3 is 16 residues long. Germline assignment: CDR1 MRHNA and CDR2 SNTAGT. The CDR3 coding sequence is TGTGCCAGCAGTGAAGGCAGCGGGGACTCTCTTATCGAGCAGTACTTC. Translated: CASSEGSGDSLIEQYF.

The chain has TRBV6-2 or TRBV6-3 and TRBJ2-1; D not certain. The CDR3 covers 14 residues. The V gene's germline CDR1 is MNHEY and CDR2 SVGEGT. V was clipped by 3 bases and J by 12 bases, with 18 bases between them. CDR3 sequence: CASSYFRLDPGQFF. CDR3 DNA: TGTGCCAGCAGTTATTTCCGTCTAGACCCCGGGCAGTTCTTC.

This chain joins TRBV19 and TRBJ1-5; 11 bases line up with TRBD1. The V gene end was trimmed by 10 bases and the J gene end by 4 bases; junction bases not matched to a gene: 6. Germline CDR1 and CDR2: LNHDA and SQIVND (reference sequence). The CDR3 is made up of 14 amino acids. The CDR3 region is CATQDRGRNQPQHF. Written as DNA, the CDR3 is TGTGCCACTCAGGACAGGGGGCGTAATCAGCCCCAGCATTTT.

V gene TRBV27 combines with J gene TRBJ2-4; 8 nucleotides align to TRBD1. The V gene end was trimmed by 0 bases and the J gene end by 5 bases; junction bases not matched to a gene: 9. This CDR3 comprises 17 residues. CDR1 and CDR2 (germline): MNHEY, SMNVEV (reference sequence). Written as DNA, the CDR3 is TGTGCCAGCAGTTTATCCCCAACGGACAGGGTGGAAAACATTCAGTACTTC. Amino acids: CASSLSPTDRVENIQYF.

The chain couples TRBV5-1 to TRBJ2-7, with D perhaps TRBD1 (5 bases). The V and J ends lost 5 bases and 7 bases respectively, with 19 bases between them. The CDR3 consists of 14 residues. Germline V CDR1 and CDR2: SGHRS, YFSETQ. CDR3 DNA sequence: TGCGCCAGCAGTCAGAAAGACAGTGTGGAGGAGCAGTACTTC. Amino acids: CASSQKDSVEEQYF. Full variable domain (rest looked up from reference TRBV5-1 and TRBJ2-7): KAGVTQTPRYLIKTRGQQVTLSCSPISGHRSVSWYQQTPGQGLQFLFEYFSETQRNKGNFPGRFSGRQFSNSRSEMNVSTLELGDSALYLCASSQKDSVEEQYFGPGTRLTVT.

The chain recombines TRBV9 with TRBJ1-4, with unresolved D. Trimming shortened V by 0 bases and J by 7 bases, and 13 bases separated the two germline ends. Germline V lookup: CDR1 SGDLS, CDR2 YYNGEE. The CDR3 length is 15 residues. Written as DNA, the CDR3 is TGTGCCAGCAGCGTAGGTCCAGTGGGAGGTGAAAAACTGTTTTTT. Translating it yields CASSVGPVGGEKLFF. Based on the CDR3 plus reference TRBV9 and TRBJ1-4, the full variable domain is DSGVTQTPKHLITATGQRVTLRCSPRSGDLSVYWYQQSLDQGLQFLIQYYNGEERAKGNILERFSAQQFPDLHSELNLSSLELGDSALYFCASSVGPVGGEKLFFGSGTQLSVL.

In this sample, this clone turned up once. In DNA form, the CDR3 reads TGTGCCAGCATGGCCTGGGAGAGTCGGGGGGGTACGCAGTATTTT. Translation: CASMAWESRGGTQYF. V and J are TRBV27 and TRBJ2-3; 8 bases match TRBD2. Looked up from germline, CDR1 is MNHEY and CDR2 is SMNVEV (reference sequence). CDR3 size: 15 residues. Trimming removed 7 bases from V and 8 bases from J; junction bases left unmatched: 14.

J is TRBJ1-1 and V is TRBV28; no reliable D call. This CDR3 is built from 13 residues. The V end lost 1 base, the J end lost 11 bases, and 14 bases lay between the germline ends. Germline V gene data show CDR1 as MDHEN and CDR2 as SYDVKM. CDR3 region: CASSLFRARGAFF. The CDR3 DNA reads as TGTGCCAGCAGTTTATTTCGGGCCCGAGGGGCTTTCTTT.

This clone was seen a handful of times. The rearrangement joins TRBV7-2 to TRBJ2-5, with 7 bases matching TRBD2. This CDR3 comprises 15 residues. Germline V CDR1 and CDR2: SGHTA, FQGNSA. Germline trimming cut 1 base from V and 1 base from J; bases unmatched to any gene: 3. The CDR3 protein is CASSLVGGSQETQYF. CDR3 DNA: TGTGCCAGCAGCTTAGTAGGCGGGAGCCAAGAGACCCAGTACTTC.

V is TRBV7-8 and J is TRBJ2-2; 12 nucleotides agree with TRBD1. This CDR3 has 16 amino acids. From germline, CDR1 is SGHVS and CDR2 FQNEAQ. Unmatched junction bases numbered 4, after V lost 5 bases and J lost 3 bases. The CDR3 here is CASSRGTGGYTGELFF. The DNA for the CDR3 is TGTGCCAGCAGCAGGGGGACAGGGGGCTACACCGGGGAGCTGTTTTTT.

The table lists this clone with a few counts. V is TRBV24-1 and J is TRBJ2-1; TRBD1 agrees at 9 bases. CDR3 size: 15 residues. Germline trimming cut 4 bases from V and 7 bases from J; bases unmatched to any gene: 7. Germline CDR1 reads KGHDR; CDR2 reads SFDVKD. This CDR3 reads CATSDPGTGLNEQFF. In nucleotides, the CDR3 is TGTGCCACCAGTGACCCCGGGACAGGGTTAAATGAGCAGTTCTTC.